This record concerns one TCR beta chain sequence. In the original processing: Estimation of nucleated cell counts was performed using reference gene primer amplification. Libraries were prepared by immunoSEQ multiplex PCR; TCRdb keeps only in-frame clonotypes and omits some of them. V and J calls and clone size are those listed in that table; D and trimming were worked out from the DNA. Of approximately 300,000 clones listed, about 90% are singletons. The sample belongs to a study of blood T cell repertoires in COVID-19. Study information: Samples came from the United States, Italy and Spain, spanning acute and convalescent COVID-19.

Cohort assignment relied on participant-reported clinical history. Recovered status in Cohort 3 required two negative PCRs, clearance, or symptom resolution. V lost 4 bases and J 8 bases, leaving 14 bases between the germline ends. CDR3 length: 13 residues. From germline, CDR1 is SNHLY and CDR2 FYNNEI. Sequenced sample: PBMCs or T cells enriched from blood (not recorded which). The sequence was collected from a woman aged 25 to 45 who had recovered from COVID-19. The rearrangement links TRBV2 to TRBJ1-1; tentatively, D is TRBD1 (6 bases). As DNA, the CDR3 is TGTGCCAGCAGTGGTTCGATCAGGGGCGAAGCTTTCTTT. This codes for CASSGSIRGEAFF.